Described below is a single TCR beta chain sequence and its context. Which antigen it targets is not known. Base qualities are not at hand, and no much larger clone is one base apart. The source of the sample is a study of T cell changes during pregnancy in multiple sclerosis (dated by TCRdb to between 2017 and 2020). Describing the broader study: In women with multiple sclerosis, the researchers looked at how the T cell repertoire shifted as pregnancy progressed.

Library preparation used the immunoSEQ multiplex PCR assay. Sourced from immuneACCESS, this table was stored by TCRdb with only in-frame sequences that have V and J called. A share of the clones is absent; for the studies checked, an unresolved V gene accounts for under half, and the remainder has no known explanation. Recorded for this sample are tens of thousands of clones; more than 70% of them occurred a single time. The ten most abundant clones make up 7.6% of the sample. Inclusive of the bounding cysteine and phenylalanine, the CDR3 is 11 residues long. The retained sequence is limited to the CDR3, 33 bases, with the frame set at the first base. According to the germline V gene, CDR1 reads SGHDN and CDR2 reads FVKESK. V drops 3 bases and J drops 8 bases, leaving 7 bases in between.

The sample in question was CD8+ T cells from peripheral blood mononuclear cells, obtained before pregnancy. This sequence was found in a female donor with multiple sclerosis, enrolled in a pregnancy study. Recombination linked TRBV14 to TRBJ1-2; no D gene is confidently identified. The CDR3 protein sequence reads: CASSQFLGYTF. Read as DNA, the sequence is TGTGCCAGCAGCCAGTTTCTCGGCTACACCTTC.